Presented here are 8 T cell receptor beta chains from one specimen sequenced in a study of graft-versus-host responses after intestinal transplantation. The data were produced by immunoSEQ multiplex PCR, yet TCRdb's version contains in-frame clones alone and is incomplete. The sample has 15,000 to 20,000 clones, roughly four fifths seen once. This material consisted of PBMCs, taken 14 days after transplant. The receptors derive from a human patient who received an intestinal transplant, so some T cells may come from the graft donor.

The V call is TRBV7-9, the J call TRBJ2-7; maybe TRBD2 (6 bases). The CDR3 contains 15 residues. Trimming removed 5 bases at V and 0 bases at J, with 14 bases between. Germline CDR1 is SEHNR and CDR2 is FQNEAQ (reference sequence). The CDR3 here is CASSSTGLSSYEQYF. DNA of the CDR3: TGTGCCAGCAGCAGCACGGGACTCTCCTCCTACGAGCAGTACTTC. Full variable domain (missing parts from reference TRBV7-9 and TRBJ2-7): DTGVSQNPRHKITKRGQNVTFRCDPISEHNRLYWYRQTLGQGPEFLTYFQNEAQLEKSRLLSDRFSAERPKGSFSTLEIQRTEQGDSAMYLCASSSTGLSSYEQYFGPGTRLTVT.

This chain uses TRBV6-1 with TRBJ2-1; no reliable D call. Germline V gene lookup returns CDR1 MNHNS and CDR2 SASEGT. Trimming shortened V by 3 bases and J by 0 bases, and 9 bases separated the two germline ends. The CDR3 length is 15 residues. The CDR3 DNA reads as TGTGCCAGCAGTGACAAGTGGAGCTCCTACAATGAGCAGTTCTTC. It codes for CASSDKWSSYNEQFF.

The chain links TRBV5-4 to TRBJ1-1; perhaps TRBD1 as D (5 bases). CDR1 is SGHNT and CDR2 is YYREEE in the germline V gene (reference sequence). The CDR3 runs 12 residues. Between the trimmed V and J ends, which lost 3 bases and 6 bases, there was a span of 9 bases. The CDR3 is CASSSGGAEAFF. Here the CDR3 DNA reads TGTGCCAGCAGCTCTGGGGGGGCTGAAGCTTTCTTT.

The chain uses TRBV2 and TRBJ1-5, with D possibly being TRBD1 (5 bases). This CDR3 spans 15 amino acids. The V gene lost 3 bases and the J gene lost 2 bases, with 11 bases spanning the gap. Per the germline V gene, CDR1 is SNHLY and CDR2 is FYNNEI. DNA of the CDR3: TGTGCCAGCAGTGACGAGGGGTGGGGCAATCAGCCCCAGCATTTT. Amino acid sequence: CASSDEGWGNQPQHF.

The J gene is TRBJ2-2, the V gene TRBV19, with 7 bases that match TRBD1. Germline values: CDR1 LNHDA, CDR2 SQIVND (reference sequence). The CDR3 has 15 amino acids. V dropped 3 bases and J dropped 1; count of bases not matched to a gene: 2. CDR3 DNA sequence: TGTGCCAGTAGTATCTGGACAGGGAACACCGGGGAGCTGTTTTTT. The encoded protein is CASSIWTGNTGELFF.

The chain uses TRBV7-6 and TRBJ2-2, with 11 bases lining up with TRBD1. V dropped 5 bases and J dropped 7; count of bases not matched to a gene: 9. This CDR3 comprises 16 residues. Germline CDR1 is SGHVS and CDR2 is FNYEAQ. This CDR3 is CASSHRWTGGFGELFF. CDR3 bases: TGTGCCAGCAGCCATAGGTGGACAGGGGGCTTCGGGGAGCTGTTTTTT.

The chain carries TRBV6-4 and TRBJ1-6; weak D call: TRBD1 (6 bases). The V gene's germline CDR1 is MRHNA and CDR2 SNTAGT. Trimming stripped 3 bases from V and 6 bases from J, with 6 bases between. The CDR3 extends over 13 amino acids. The CDR3 reads CASSEGANSPLHF. DNA for the CDR3: TGTGCCAGCAGTGAGGGGGCTAATTCACCCCTCCACTTT.

The chain combines TRBV19 with TRBJ2-1; either TRBD1 or TRBD2 may fit D (5 bases each). In germline, CDR1 is LNHDA, CDR2 SQIVND (reference sequence). This CDR3 is built from 15 residues. The ends were cut back, 3 bases at V and 8 bases at J, with 17 bases in the middle. The CDR3 region has the DNA TGTGCCAGTAGTATGGGGACCATCGGGTTGGATGAGCAGTTCTTC. Protein: CASSMGTIGLDEQFF.